This T cell receptor beta chain was sequenced in a study of radiation and T cells in renal cell carcinoma. This clone came up a few times. Some clones are missing from TCRdb's copy, which holds only in-frame ones; the method was immunoSEQ multiplex PCR. The repertoire consists of about 140,000 clones, with less than 85% occurring once and the leading ten covering roughly 25%. With 2 bases removed from V and 6 bases from J, the gap between germline ends came to 11 bases. The CDR3 spans 14 residues. Germline V lookup: CDR1 SGHRS, CDR2 YFSETQ. Time point indicated: baseline pretreatment blood. Stated treatment: 15 Gy SBRT to primary tumor, nephrectomy 4 weeks later.

This specimen was blood, taken from a patient whose treatment included radiotherapy and nephrectomy. The receptor comes from a woman aged 45-59 years with renal cell carcinoma. This rearrangement joins TRBV5-1 to TRBJ2-2; D perhaps matches TRBD2 (5 bases). The CDR3 nucleotides read TGCGCCAGCAGCTTAGGCCCGGGGTCCGGGGAGCTGTTTTTT. Residues: CASSLGPGSGELFF.